This TCR beta chain was identified during a study of regulatory T cells in long-lasting Graves disease. The study's findings and limits: Accuracy may have been reduced by the small sample size. Those with persistent Graves' had less TCR diversity than newly diagnosed patients. Blood alone, not thyroid tissue, was studied.

This CDR3 comprises 16 residues. Germline V gene sequence: CDR1 SGDLS, CDR2 YYNGEE. The time point was: persistent/refractory GD, antithyroid drugs over 5 years with positive TRAb. RNA from PBMCs was the source of the TCR library. Libraries of TCR beta came from iRepertoire HTBI primers plus Arm-PCR of CDR3 regions. One entry per CDR3 protein results from TCRdb running MiXCR on the multiplex PCR reads. Of approximately 290,000 distinct CDR3 sequences listed, around 21% were seen once; the top ten hold around three fifths. Concerning this clonotype itself: The antigen remains unidentified. One end of the junction does not line up with germline, which may come from a read error.

The receptor comes from a female donor with Graves disease. This chain uses TRBV9 with TRBJ1-6; a possible D gene is TRBD1 (5 bases). This material consisted of peripheral blood mononuclear cells (PBMCs), taken when the disease was refractory, from a patient treated with antithyroid drugs. The CDR3, as DNA: TGCGCCAGCAGCTATACTGGGACGGGGGATAATTCACCCCTCCACTTT. Translation: CASSYTGTGDNSPLHF.